Described below is a single T cell receptor (beta chain) sequence and its context. The data were taken from a study of T cell repertoires in cytomegalovirus infection. A single record per CDR3 protein comes from TCRdb applying MiXCR to the reads. Among 100,000 or so distinct CDR3 sequences listed, 23% were seen once. V lost 5 bases, J lost 3 bases, and 4 bases stayed unmatched. CDR1 is MDHEN, CDR2 SYDVKM, per germline. The CDR3 length is 13 residues. Sequencing was done on a sample of CD8+ T cells from PBMCs. The receptor's source is a human donor in good health (CMV status not recorded). Some clones in this sample may be carry-over from other donors' samples. The J gene is TRBJ2-7, the V gene TRBV28; 7 nucleotides line up with TRBD1. CDR3 in DNA: TGTGCCAGCAGTACCGGGACAGACTACGAGCAGTACTTC. Translating gives CASSTGTDYEQYF.